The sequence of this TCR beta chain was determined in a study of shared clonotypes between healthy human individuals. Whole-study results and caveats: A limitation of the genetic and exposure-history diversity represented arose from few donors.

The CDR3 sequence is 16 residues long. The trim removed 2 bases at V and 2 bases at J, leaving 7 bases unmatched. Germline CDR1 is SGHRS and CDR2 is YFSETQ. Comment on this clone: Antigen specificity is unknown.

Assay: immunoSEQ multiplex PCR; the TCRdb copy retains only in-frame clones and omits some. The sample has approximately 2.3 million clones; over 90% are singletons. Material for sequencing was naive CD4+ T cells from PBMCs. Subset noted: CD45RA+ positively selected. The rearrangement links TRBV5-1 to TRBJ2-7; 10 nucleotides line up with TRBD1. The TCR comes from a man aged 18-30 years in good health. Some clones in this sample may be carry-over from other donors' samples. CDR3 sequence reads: CASSLLSGTGAYEQYF. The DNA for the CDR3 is TGCGCCAGCAGCTTACTTTCCGGGACAGGGGCCTACGAGCAGTACTTC.